The 5 T cell receptor beta chains reported below all come from one sample, sequenced in a study of blood T cell repertoires in COVID-19. The method was immunoSEQ multiplex PCR; TCRdb's version includes in-frame clones alone and lacks a portion of them. The sample has around 220,000 clones; around 86% are singletons. The sample consisted of peripheral blood. These receptors were obtained from a middle-aged man with acute or convalescent COVID-19.

This clone was picked up a small number of times. The rearrangement links TRBV7-9 to TRBJ2-5; perhaps TRBD1 as D (6 bases). The germline V and J ends were trimmed by 4 bases and 7 bases, with 19 bases remaining between them. This CDR3 region has 15 residues. Germline V CDR1 and CDR2: SEHNR, FQNEAQ (reference sequence). The chain's CDR3 is CASSSLGGGVVTQYF. CDR3 sequence (DNA): TGTGCCAGCAGCTCTCTAGGGGGTGGAGTAGTGACCCAGTACTTC.

The chain couples TRBV7-2 to TRBJ1-6; the D gene is possibly TRBD1 (5 bases). Trimming pared 5 bases from V and 14 bases from J, leaving 19 bases between. The CDR3 is 14 amino acids. Germline loops: CDR1 SGHTA, CDR2 FQGNSA. CDR3 in amino acids: CASSPNGQGGALHF. CDR3 coding DNA: TGTGCCAGCAGCCCTAATGGGCAGGGAGGGGCCCTCCACTTT.

V gene TRBV6-1 combines with J gene TRBJ2-3, with 13 bases matching TRBD2. Germline V gives CDR1 MNHNS, CDR2 SASEGT. The CDR3 is 19 residues long. The J segment lost 7 bases and the V segment lost 3 bases, leaving 16 bases of the junction unmatched. CDR3 nucleotide sequence: TGTGCCAGCAGTGATCAGCTAGGAGGGACTAGCGGGGCCCTGAATACGCAGTATTTT. As protein: CASSDQLGGTSGALNTQYF.

This clone was recorded at least ten times. For the CDR3, the DNA is TGCAGCGTTGCAGAGACAGGGGACGAGCAGTACTTC. Amino acids: CSVAETGDEQYF. The rearrangement joins TRBV29-1 to TRBJ2-7; TRBD1 aligns across 8 bases. The junction had 4 bases not matched to a gene; V was cut back by 4 bases and J by 5 bases. The CDR3 is 12 amino acids. Germline V CDR1 and CDR2: SQVTM, ANQGSEA.

The chain couples TRBV11-2 to TRBJ1-3; D is uncertain. CDR1 and CDR2 (germline): SGHAT, FQNNGV. The CDR3 runs 15 residues. Deletions cut 0 bases from V and 0 bases from J, with 6 bases between. CDR3 in DNA: TGTGCCAGCAGCTTAGATGTAGTCTCTGGAAACACCATATATTTT. This codes for CASSLDVVSGNTIYF.